This TCR beta chain was found in a study of T cell clonotyping in hematopoietic cell transplantation. As for this clone: The antigen remains unidentified.

Whole-study results and caveats: Recipient TCR diversity dropped after transplant; expanded clonotypes rose from day 30 to 180.

Sequenced by immunoSEQ multiplex PCR; TCRdb stores in-frame clones only, minus some. Here the sample spans fewer than 40,000 clones, over 70% being singletons. This clonotype was obtained from a woman aged 35 to 49 in good health. Some clones in this sample may be carry-over from other donors' samples. The specimen was peripheral blood mononuclear cells.

CDR3: CASSPGTSGRMDTQYF. In nucleotides, the CDR3 is TGTGCCAGCAGCCCCGGGACTAGCGGGAGGATGGATACGCAGTATTTT. The chain joins TRBV11-3 to TRBJ2-3; 15 bases match TRBD2. Trimming removed 5 bases from V and 6 bases from J; junction bases left unmatched: 6. The CDR3 spans 16 residues. The germline CDR1 and CDR2 sequences are SGHNT and YENEEA.